A selection of T cell receptor beta chains follows, all from one sample in a study of cytomegalovirus exposure and HLA in healthy donors. Only in-frame clones appear in the TCRdb table, and some are missing; sequencing was by immunoSEQ multiplex PCR. The table includes some 71,000 clones, about 71% detected once. The sample comprised PBMCs. These receptor sequences come from a woman aged 50 to 60 in good health and CMV-seropositive. The CDR3 runs from the conserved cysteine through the conserved F or W. Each record gives: J gene, clone size, V gene, D gene, CDR3 protein, CDR3 DNA. The D gene is left open where the match is weak. The size field is filled for only some rows; it gives once, few, many or a size class.

>TRBJ2-2|-|TRBV7-6|-
CASSLVITGELFF
TGTGCCAGCAGCTTAGTAATCACCGGGGAGCTGTTTTTT
>TRBJ1-3|-|TRBV19|-
CASSIFEGSGNTIYF
TGTGCCAGTAGTATTTTTGAGGGTTCTGGAAACACCATATATTTT
>TRBJ1-6|few|TRBV5-1|-
CASSLASGLGNSPLHF
TGCGCCAGCAGCTTGGCCAGCGGCCTAGGAAATTCACCCCTCCACTTT
>TRBJ1-1|few|TRBV19|TRBD1
CASRPDREKNTEAFF
TGTGCCAGTAGGCCCGACAGGGAGAAAAACACTGAAGCTTTCTTT
>TRBJ2-1|-|TRBV4-1|TRBD2
CASSPRTSGRMYNEQFF
TGCGCCAGCAGCCCCCGGACTAGCGGGAGGATGTACAATGAGCAGTTCTTC
>TRBJ1-2|-|TRBV13|-
CASSLYSGGFIGYTF
TGTGCCAGCAGCTTATACTCCGGAGGCTTTATAGGCTACACCTTC
>TRBJ1-5|-|TRBV9|-
CASSVGGSNQPQHF
TGTGCCAGCAGCGTAGGGGGCAGCAATCAGCCCCAGCATTTT
>TRBJ1-5|-|TRBV6-6|TRBD1
CASRRQGDNQPQHF
TGTGCCAGCAGACGACAGGGGGACAATCAGCCCCAGCATTTT
>TRBJ2-3|-|TRBV10-3|TRBD1
CATKSTGDTDTQYF
TGTGCCACCAAATCCACAGGGGACACAGATACGCAGTATTTT
>TRBJ2-4|-|TRBV10-2|-
CASSEGGGKNIQYF
TGCGCCAGCAGTGAGGGGGGCGGCAAAAACATTCAGTACTTC
>TRBJ1-1|few|TRBV27|TRBD1
CASSADRGLTEAFF
TGTGCCAGCAGTGCCGACAGGGGCCTCACTGAAGCTTTCTTT
>TRBJ2-1|few|TRBV11-2|TRBD2
CASSLGNSGGATEQFF
TGTGCCAGCAGCTTAGGTAATAGCGGGGGGGCCACTGAGCAGTTCTTC
>TRBJ2-7|-|TRBV28|-
CASSFRTQSYEQYF
TGTGCCAGCAGTTTCAGGACTCAATCCTACGAGCAGTACTTC
>TRBJ2-2|many|TRBV27|-
CASRGTLNTGELFF
TGTGCCAGCAGGGGGACACTGAACACCGGGGAGCTGTTTTTT
>TRBJ1-1|-|TRBV6-6|-
CASSYSRGMNTEAFF
TGTGCCAGCAGTTACTCGCGAGGCATGAACACTGAAGCTTTCTTT